These 29 T cell receptor beta chains were all obtained from the same sample, sequenced in a study of CD8 T cells in ankylosing spondylitis. TCRdb recomputed calls from the 5' RACE reads with MiXCR, one row per CDR3 protein. The data show 200,000 or so distinct CDR3 sequences, over 10% seen once. The specimen was blood, either unsorted or a sorted T cell fraction (not recorded which). Source of these receptors: a female donor with ankylosing spondylitis or in good health (not recorded which).

In its sample, this clonotype was seen many times. The CDR3 loop is CASSQEVRAEAFF. The DNA of the CDR3 is TGCGCCAGCAGCCAAGAAGTCAGGGCTGAAGCTTTCTTT. The chain is built from TRBV4-3 and TRBJ1-1; D might be TRBD1 (5 bases). The CDR3 covers 13 residues. Per germline, CDR1 LGHNA and CDR2 YSLEER. V dropped 0 bases and J dropped 6 bases, with 8 bases sitting between them.

The chain links TRBV11-2 to TRBJ2-2; 8 positions agree with TRBD2. The V and J ends lost 4 bases and 4 bases, in that order; junction bases with no gene match: 8. The V gene's germline CDR1 is SGHAT and CDR2 FQNNGV. The CDR3 length is 16 residues. CDR3 sequence: CASSSPGLVVTGELFF. CDR3 DNA sequence: TGTGCCAGCAGCTCACCGGGACTAGTGGTCACCGGGGAGCTGTTTTTT.

This clonotype has a count of ten or more. The chain uses TRBV10-2 and TRBJ2-1, with 13 bases fitting TRBD2. The J segment lost 7 bases and the V segment lost 8 bases, leaving 2 bases of the junction unmatched. The germline gives CDR1 WSHSY, CDR2 SAAADI. This CDR3 spans 13 amino acids. The CDR3: CASGLAGANEQFF. The CDR3 nucleotides are TGCGCCAGCGGACTAGCGGGAGCAAATGAGCAGTTCTTC.

This clonotype was recorded a few times. The chain links TRBV5-6 to TRBJ2-2; D may correspond to TRBD1 or TRBD2 (5 bases each). V lost 0 bases and J 6 bases, leaving 6 bases between the germline ends. The CDR3 covers 13 residues. Germline loops: CDR1 SGHDT, CDR2 YYEEEE. The CDR3 loop reads CASSLGGAGELFF. CDR3 coding DNA: TGTGCCAGCAGCTTGGGAGGGGCCGGGGAGCTGTTTTTT.

This clonotype was counted at least ten times. V gene TRBV7-2 combines with J gene TRBJ1-2; 9 positions agree with TRBD1. Germline values: CDR1 SGHTA, CDR2 FQGNSA. CDR3 length: 14 amino acids. With 1 base clipped from V and 6 bases from J, the junction kept 3 bases outside the gene matches. For the CDR3, the DNA is TGTGCCAGCAGCTTAGGGACAGGGGCTAATGGCTACACCTTC. Protein product: CASSLGTGANGYTF.

Remarks on this clonotype: This may come from a read error, since a much larger clone is one base off. This chain joins TRBV10-3 and TRBJ1-1; possibly TRBD1 for D (5 bases). The CDR3 totals 18 residues. Germline values: CDR1 ENHRY, CDR2 SYGVKD. This CDR3 reads CAISEFPRTRVNNTVAFF. The DNA for the CDR3 is TGTGCCATCAGTGAGTTCCCTCGGACAAGAGTGAATAACACTGTAGCTTTCTTT.

The chain carries TRBV12-3 or TRBV12-4 and TRBJ2-7; D might be TRBD1 (6 bases). V gave up 5 bases and J gave up 2 bases, with 10 bases separating them. The CDR3 has 13 amino acids. The CDR3 DNA sequence: TGTGCCAGCAGTCCGGGACATACCTACGAGCAGTACTTC. This sequence encodes CASSPGHTYEQYF.

This clonotype was observed at least ten times. The J gene is TRBJ1-5, the V gene TRBV4-3; TRBD1 agrees at 8 bases. J gave up 7 bases and V 0 bases, and 8 bases lay outside the gene matches. The CDR3 extends over 16 amino acids. Germline CDR1 and CDR2: LGHNA and YSLEER. CDR3 amino acids: CASSQDPGQGQQPQHF. As DNA, the CDR3 is TGCGCCAGCAGCCAAGATCCCGGACAGGGACAACAGCCCCAGCATTTT.

This clonotype was observed a few times. The chain employs TRBV5-1 and TRBJ2-7; tentative D call: TRBD2 (6 bases). This CDR3 contains 14 residues. Germline loops: CDR1 SGHRS, CDR2 YFSETQ. Trimming removed 1 base at V and 6 bases at J, with 14 bases between. CDR3 bases: TGCGCCAGCAGCTTGTTGGGGGGATACGGCGAGCAGTACTTC. This codes for CASSLLGGYGEQYF.

This clonotype was found many times. The genes are TRBV19 and TRBJ2-2; 8 nucleotides agree with TRBD1. Per germline, CDR1 LNHDA and CDR2 SQIVND (reference sequence). This CDR3 is 15 amino acids long. The trim removed 2 bases at V and 2 bases at J, leaving 1 base unmatched. CDR3: CASSIQGANTGELFF. Written as DNA, the CDR3 is TGTGCCAGTAGTATACAGGGGGCCAACACCGGGGAGCTGTTTTTT.

This clonotype came up many times. The genes are TRBV12-3 or TRBV12-4 and TRBJ2-7; D not resolved. The CDR3 is 14 residues long. V was trimmed by 2 bases and J by 2 bases, leaving 10 bases between them. CDR3 loop: CASSLIPVTYEQYF. CDR3 nucleotides: TGTGCCAGCAGTTTAATTCCCGTAACCTACGAGCAGTACTTC.

This clonotype was counted a single time. The V call is TRBV19, the J call TRBJ2-7; no definite D call. Germline lookup yields CDR1 LNHDA and CDR2 SQIVND (reference sequence). This CDR3 contains 13 residues. V was pared by 5 bases and J by 5 bases, with 13 bases between. The CDR3 coding sequence is TGTGCCAGTAGTCCTAGAATGCGAGACGAGCAGTACTTC. Its translation: CASSPRMRDEQYF.

This clonotype was observed a few times. The J gene is TRBJ2-5, the V gene TRBV11-2, with D possibly being TRBD1 or TRBD2 (5 bases each). V lost 1 base and J lost 3, with 18 bases in between. Germline V gene data show CDR1 as SGHAT and CDR2 as FQNNGV. The CDR3 has 17 residues. Here the CDR3 DNA reads TGTGCCAGCAGCTTAGGTCTGCGAGGGCAGACAGAAGAGACCCAGTACTTC. Protein sequence: CASSLGLRGQTEETQYF.

This clonotype came up many times. V and J are TRBV5-5 and TRBJ2-1, with D unresolved. The germline V and J ends were trimmed by 3 bases and 0 bases, with 13 bases remaining between them. The germline V gene encodes CDR1 SGHKS and CDR2 YYEKEE (reference sequence). This CDR3 spans 16 amino acids. Written as DNA, the CDR3 is TGTGCCAGCAGCTATGATAGGAGAACCTCCTACAATGAGCAGTTCTTC. It yields the protein CASSYDRRTSYNEQFF.

This clonotype was detected ten times or more. This rearrangement joins TRBV5-1 to TRBJ2-3, with unresolved D. CDR1 is SGHRS and CDR2 is YFSETQ in the germline V gene. Trimming took 0 bases from V and 1 from J, leaving 15 bases between them. The CDR3 runs 17 residues. CDR3 bases: TGCGCCAGCAGCTTGGAAGGTCCCGTGTTCGGCACAGATACGCAGTATTTT. The encoded protein is CASSLEGPVFGTDTQYF.

This clonotype was counted between two and nine times. This sequence joins TRBV11-2 and TRBJ2-1, with 8 bases identical to TRBD2. CDR3 length: 17 amino acids. Germline CDR1 and CDR2: SGHAT and FQNNGV. Trimming took 2 bases from V and 7 from J; bases not matched to a gene: 13. The CDR3 nucleotides are TGTGCCAGCAGCTTATTCCTCAGTCGGGGGGGTGTTAATGAGCAGTTCTTC. Protein: CASSLFLSRGGVNEQFF.

This clonotype was counted many times. The chain is built from TRBV5-1 and TRBJ2-1, with 11 bases matching TRBD1. The CDR3 totals 15 residues. Trimming at V came to 2 bases and at J to 8 bases, leaving 6 bases not matched to a gene. Germline CDR1 SGHRS, CDR2 YFSETQ. CDR3 DNA: TGCGCCAGCAGCTTTTTGGGACAGGGGGGCTATGAGCAGTTCTTC. It encodes CASSFLGQGGYEQFF.

This clonotype has at least ten counts. The chain links TRBV7-9 to TRBJ2-7; no definite D call. The germline V and J ends were trimmed by 1 base and 5 bases, with 6 bases remaining between them. The CDR3 length is 12 residues. Looked up from germline, CDR1 is SEHNR and CDR2 is FQNEAQ (reference sequence). The CDR3 DNA is TGTGCCAGCAGCTTAGAGTTCCACGAGCAGTACTTC. Amino acids: CASSLEFHEQYF.

The chain joins TRBV3-1 to TRBJ1-2; D may be TRBD1 (6 bases). V was cut by 1 base and J by 8 bases, with 14 bases left in between. The CDR3 contains 14 residues. Germline CDR1 reads LGHDT; CDR2 reads YNNKEL (reference sequence). CDR3 sequence: CASSQGQEARGYTF. The CDR3 DNA reads as TGTGCCAGCAGCCAAGGACAGGAGGCAAGGGGCTACACCTTC.

This chain links TRBV18 with TRBJ2-1; D is ambiguous. Trimming pared 0 bases from V and 6 bases from J, leaving 6 bases between. Per germline, CDR1 KGHSH and CDR2 LQKENI. This CDR3 has 13 amino acids. This chain's CDR3 is CASSPPVVNEQFF. The CDR3, as DNA: TGTGCCAGCTCACCACCGGTGGTCAATGAGCAGTTCTTC.

As concerns this clonotype: This may arise from a read error, as a much more abundant clone is one base away. V usage is TRBV12-3 or TRBV12-4 and J usage is TRBJ1-5; no reliable D call. Trimming shortened V by 3 bases and J by 7 bases, and 10 bases separated the two germline ends. The CDR3 spans 13 residues. CDR3 protein: CASSFDLAQPQHF. In DNA form, the CDR3 reads TGTGCCAGCAGTTTTGACCTGGCGCAGCCCCAGCATTTT.

At least ten counts were recorded for this clonotype. The chain is built from TRBV5-1 and TRBJ1-5; D is unresolved. V lost 0 bases, J lost 0 bases, and 7 bases lay in between. Looked up from germline, CDR1 is SGHRS and CDR2 is YFSETQ. The CDR3 contains 15 residues. This CDR3 is CASSLGSNSNQPQHF. The CDR3 DNA reads as TGCGCCAGCAGCTTGGGTTCCAATAGCAATCAGCCCCAGCATTTT.

Many counts were recorded for this clonotype. The V gene is TRBV20-1, the J gene TRBJ2-1; D may be TRBD1 (6 bases). The CDR3 is 15 residues long. CDR1 and CDR2 (germline): DFQATT, SNEGSKA (reference sequence). Trimming removed 4 bases from V and 6 bases from J, with 19 bases in between. The CDR3 sequence: CSAMDGQGSLNEQFF. CDR3 DNA: TGCAGTGCTATGGACGGGCAGGGGTCTCTCAATGAGCAGTTCTTC.

V and J are TRBV6-2 or TRBV6-3 and TRBJ2-1; TRBD2 aligns across 11 bases. CDR3 size: 16 residues. Germline-derived CDR1 and CDR2 are MNHEY and SVGEGT. J gave up 2 bases and V 6 bases, and 6 bases lay outside the gene matches. Here the CDR3 DNA reads TGTGCCAGCAGACTCATAGCGGGAGGGCCCTACAATGAGCAGTTCTTC. Its translation is CASRLIAGGPYNEQFF.

The chain uses TRBV5-6 and TRBJ1-4, with D uncertain. Per germline, CDR1 SGHDT and CDR2 YYEEEE. The CDR3 totals 14 residues. V was cut by 6 bases and J by 5 bases, with 14 bases left in between. The CDR3 DNA follows: TGTGCCAGCAAAGGGAGGCAGCGGAATGAAAAACTGTTTTTT. Translating gives CASKGRQRNEKLFF.

At least ten counts were recorded for this clonotype. The genes are TRBV9 and TRBJ2-7; maybe TRBD1 (5 bases). Trimming took off 3 bases at V and 2 bases at J, with 12 bases between the two ends. Germline V gene sequence: CDR1 SGDLS, CDR2 YYNGEE. This CDR3 contains 14 residues. The CDR3 sequence is CASSEGDRPYEQYF. The CDR3 nucleotides are TGTGCCAGCAGCGAGGGTGACAGACCCTACGAGCAGTACTTC.

The J gene is TRBJ2-1, the V gene TRBV12-3 or TRBV12-4; possibly TRBD2 for D (6 bases). Trimming took 5 bases from V and 7 from J, leaving 18 bases between them. CDR3 size: 15 residues. The CDR3 region has the DNA TGTGCCAGCAGTCCGGGGGACCGCCGGGGAAATGAGCAGTTCTTC. Its translation: CASSPGDRRGNEQFF.

Worth noting for this clonotype: Possible read error: a much larger clone is one base away. The chain links TRBV10-3 to TRBJ2-7; D perhaps matches TRBD2 (6 bases). Germline-derived CDR1 and CDR2 are ENHRY and SYGVKD. The CDR3 is 15 residues long. The CDR3 region is CASNVRDVGGGERYF. The DNA of the CDR3 is TGTGCCAGTAATGTCCGGGACGTCGGGGGTGGGGAGCGGTACTTC.

This clonotype was seen many times. V is TRBV9 and J is TRBJ1-5, with D uncertain. V shed 3 bases and J shed 0 bases, with 7 bases lying between them. CDR3 length: 14 amino acids. Germline CDR1 SGDLS, CDR2 YYNGEE. In DNA, the CDR3 is TGTGCCAGCAGCGGACCGAATAGCAATCAGCCCCAGCATTTT. Translating gives CASSGPNSNQPQHF. Looking up the rest from reference TRBV9 and TRBJ1-5 gives the full variable domain: DSGVTQTPKHLITATGQRVTLRCSPRSGDLSVYWYQQSLDQGLQFLIQYYNGEERAKGNILERFSAQQFPDLHSELNLSSLELGDSALYFCASSGPNSNQPQHFGDGTRLSIL.